This T cell receptor (beta chain) was sequenced during a study of shared T cell receptors in the human thymus. CDR3 length: 11 residues. Germline-derived CDR1 and CDR2 are DFQATT and SNEGSKA (reference sequence). Measured with immunoSEQ multiplex PCR; TCRdb has only the in-frame clones, and not every one. The sample has roughly 550,000 clones, approximately 80% seen once. The same data also contributed to another study, on human thymus T cells. As that study records: Finnish infants who were healthy and having corrective surgery for congenital heart defects made up the donors. Gene usage (both V and J) appeared biased in thymic and blood repertoires. Related research examined unrelated individuals and reported that their thymic repertoires overlapped highly.

The chain joins TRBV20-1 to TRBJ2-5; 7 bases are shared with TRBD2. The sequence was obtained from a boy in the first two years of life with a congenital heart defect. The sequencing input was thymocytes. The DNA for the CDR3 is TGCAGGGCGGGGGAGGGAGAGACCCAGTACTTC. Its protein is CRAGEGETQYF.